Below are 18 T cell receptor beta chains sequenced from a single sample in a study of beta chain features in type 1 diabetes. Expressed TCRB transcripts were sequenced because the isolated RNA had all been reverse transcribed beforehand. Sequencing used immunoSEQ multiplex PCR; TCRdb keeps in-frame clones, though not all of them. The data show about half a million clones, over 10% seen once. Sequenced: naive CD4+ T cells from blood. The receptor set was obtained from a woman younger than 35 in good health.

This chain joins TRBV4-3 and TRBJ2-5; possible D gene TRBD2, 5 bases. The CDR3 runs to 14 residues. The germline V gene encodes CDR1 LGHNA and CDR2 YSLEER. Trimming took off 0 bases at V and 3 bases at J, with 8 bases between the two ends. The CDR3 spells CASSQDFGKETQYF. The CDR3 DNA is TGCGCCAGCAGCCAAGATTTCGGGAAAGAGACCCAGTACTTC.

Worth noting for this clone: The same CDR3 also results from other DNA sequences found in this sample. This sequence joins TRBV5-1 and TRBJ2-5; D remains unclear. Trimming left V 0 bases short and J 2 bases short, with 5 bases between. This CDR3 has 13 residues. Per germline, CDR1 SGHRS and CDR2 YFSETQ. The CDR3 loop is CASSLGVQETQYF. The CDR3 nucleotides read TGCGCCAGCAGCTTGGGGGTGCAAGAGACCCAGTACTTC.

This clone appeared a few times. The rearrangement joins TRBV7-2 to TRBJ1-5; 11 positions agree with TRBD1. This CDR3 has 16 residues. Germline-derived CDR1 and CDR2 are SGHTA and FQGNSA. J gave up 7 bases and V 4 bases, and 9 bases lay outside the gene matches. CDR3 nucleotides: TGTGCCAGCAGCTCCTCCCGGGACAGGGGGTACCAGCCCCAGCATTTT. Translated, it gives CASSSSRDRGYQPQHF.

The V call is TRBV5-8, the J call TRBJ2-7; D is unresolved. CDR3 length: 14 residues. The V gene lost 3 bases and the J gene lost 3 bases, with 13 bases spanning the gap. Germline-derived CDR1 and CDR2 are SGHTS and YDEGEE. CDR3 amino acids: CASSSILAGYEQYV. In DNA form, the CDR3 reads TGTGCCAGCAGCTCGATCCTGGCAGGCTACGAGCAGTACGTC.

This chain joins TRBV15 and TRBJ2-1; no clear D gene. V lost 0 bases, J lost 5 bases, and 11 bases lay in between. CDR1 is LNHNV, CDR2 YYDKDF, per germline (reference sequence). This CDR3 has 15 amino acids. The CDR3 reads CATSRDRRRNNEQFF. CDR3 sequence (DNA): TGTGCCACCAGCAGAGATCGTAGGAGAAACAATGAGCAGTTCTTC.

There are a few counts of this clone. The J gene is TRBJ2-2, the V gene TRBV18; D not resolved. The germline CDR1 and CDR2 sequences are KGHSH and LQKENI. V shed 0 bases and J shed 0 bases, with 8 bases lying between them. The CDR3 is made up of 16 amino acids. The CDR3, as DNA: TGTGCCAGCTCACCACCGGAGACGGCGAACACCGGGGAGCTGTTTTTT. Translated, it gives CASSPPETANTGELFF.

The chain combines TRBV2 with TRBJ2-5, with TRBD2 as a possible D gene (5 bases). The CDR3 is 13 amino acids. V lost 7 bases to trimming and J lost 2 bases, with 11 bases between them. Germline CDR1 is SNHLY and CDR2 is FYNNEI. CDR3: CASNSEGQETQYF. In DNA, the CDR3 is TGTGCCAGCAACTCCGAGGGACAAGAGACCCAGTACTTC. The full variable domain, rest sourced from reference TRBV2 and TRBJ2-5, is EPEVTQTPSHQVTQMGQEVILRCVPISNHLYFYWYRQILGQKVEFLVSFYNNEISEKSEIFDDQFSVERPDGSNFTLKIRSTKLEDSAMYFCASNSEGQETQYFGPGTRLLVL.

This clone showed up just a few times. The CDR3 loop reads CASSAPSPGAGQSYEQYF. In nucleotides, the CDR3 is TGTGCCAGCAGCGCTCCTAGTCCCGGCGCGGGACAGTCCTACGAGCAGTACTTC. The rearrangement joins TRBV9 to TRBJ2-7; D might be TRBD1 (7 bases). V was pared by 3 bases and J by 1 base, with 23 bases between. Germline V lookup: CDR1 SGDLS, CDR2 YYNGEE. This CDR3 has 18 amino acids.

The chain carries TRBV19 and TRBJ2-2; D remains unclear. This CDR3 comprises 11 residues. Trimming cost V 10 bases and J 7 bases, with 10 bases left between them. The V gene's germline CDR1 is LNHDA and CDR2 SQIVND (reference sequence). CDR3 DNA sequence: TGTGCCACCGCCCGGGTCGGGGAGCTGTTTTTT. Residues: CATARVGELFF.

This clone was found a few times. V gene TRBV29-1 combines with J gene TRBJ2-5; 8 nucleotides line up with TRBD1. The DNA end favors TRBJ2-7, so the J call may be wrong. CDR1 is SQVTM and CDR2 is ANQGSEA in the germline V gene. The CDR3 extends over 14 amino acids. The DNA of the CDR3 is TGCAGCGTCAACTCCGGGACAGGCGTATACGAGCAGTACTTC. Residues: CSVNSGTGVYEQYF.

The chain uses TRBV9 and TRBJ2-2, with 10 bases matching TRBD2. V lost 2 bases, J lost 2 bases, and 3 bases stayed unmatched. Germline CDR1 is SGDLS and CDR2 is YYNGEE. The length of the CDR3 is 16 residues. The CDR3 loop is CASSVGLAVNTGELFF. The CDR3 DNA reads as TGTGCCAGCAGCGTCGGACTAGCGGTAAACACCGGGGAGCTGTTTTTT.

The chain recombines TRBV18 with TRBJ2-4; weak D call: TRBD1 (6 bases). CDR3 size: 15 residues. The V end lost 3 bases, the J end lost 4 bases, and 13 bases lay between the germline ends. Germline CDR1 and CDR2: KGHSH and LQKENI. CDR3 sequence: CASSPQRTEKNIQYF. The CDR3 nucleotides are TGTGCCAGCTCACCGCAACGGACAGAGAAAAACATTCAGTACTTC.

This clone was observed once. The genes are TRBV18 and TRBJ1-2; 10 positions agree with TRBD1. Germline trimming cut 4 bases from V and 6 bases from J; bases unmatched to any gene: 5. Germline lookup yields CDR1 KGHSH and CDR2 LQKENI. CDR3 length: 14 amino acids. The CDR3 DNA is TGTGCCAGCTCACTAATCGACAGGGGGCATGGCTACACCTTC. It translates to CASSLIDRGHGYTF.

There are a few counts of this clone. The J gene is TRBJ1-5, the V gene TRBV30; 7 nucleotides agree with TRBD1. With 3 bases clipped from V and 0 bases from J, the junction kept 5 bases outside the gene matches. Germline V gene data show CDR1 as GTSNPN and CDR2 as SVGIG (reference sequence). This CDR3 is built from 15 residues. Written as DNA, the CDR3 is TGTGCCTGGAGCGATCAGGGGGGTAGCAATCAGCCCCAGCATTTT. Its translation: CAWSDQGGSNQPQHF.

The genes are TRBV30 and TRBJ2-7; 7 bases are shared with TRBD1. With 3 bases clipped from V and 4 bases from J, the junction kept 9 bases outside the gene matches. Germline V gene lookup returns CDR1 GTSNPN and CDR2 SVGIG (reference sequence). This CDR3 has 14 residues. CDR3 loop: CAWRRQGASYEQYF. The CDR3 bases are TGTGCCTGGAGAAGACAGGGAGCTTCGTACGAGCAGTACTTC.

As for this clone: A junction end diverges from the germline sequence, so it may reflect a read error. V usage is TRBV7-7 and J usage is TRBJ2-1; TRBD2 agrees at 7 bases. This CDR3 has 15 amino acids. Germline V lookup: CDR1 SSHAT, CDR2 FNYEAQ (reference sequence). The CDR3: CASSVGRGSYNEQFF. In nucleotides, the CDR3 is TGTGCTAGCAGCGTAGGGAGGGGTTCCTACAATGAGCAGTTCTTC.

This clone has a handful of counts. The V gene is TRBV7-8, the J gene TRBJ2-1; D gene ambiguous. The germline V gene encodes CDR1 SGHVS and CDR2 FQNEAQ. V was trimmed by 4 bases and J by 10 bases, leaving 14 bases between them. CDR3 length equals 13 residues. The CDR3, as DNA: TGTGCCAGCAGCTCCACCGTCCCTGGAGAGCAGTTCTTC. Amino acids: CASSSTVPGEQFF.

In DNA, the CDR3 is TGTGCCAGCTGTGTACAGGGGGCGCTGAATTCACCCCTCCACTTT. It is translated as CASCVQGALNSPLHF. The chain joins TRBV2 to TRBJ1-6; 9 bases line up with TRBD1. This CDR3 region has 15 residues. Trimming removed 8 bases from V and 7 bases from J; junction bases left unmatched: 9. Germline CDR1 and CDR2: SNHLY and FYNNEI.